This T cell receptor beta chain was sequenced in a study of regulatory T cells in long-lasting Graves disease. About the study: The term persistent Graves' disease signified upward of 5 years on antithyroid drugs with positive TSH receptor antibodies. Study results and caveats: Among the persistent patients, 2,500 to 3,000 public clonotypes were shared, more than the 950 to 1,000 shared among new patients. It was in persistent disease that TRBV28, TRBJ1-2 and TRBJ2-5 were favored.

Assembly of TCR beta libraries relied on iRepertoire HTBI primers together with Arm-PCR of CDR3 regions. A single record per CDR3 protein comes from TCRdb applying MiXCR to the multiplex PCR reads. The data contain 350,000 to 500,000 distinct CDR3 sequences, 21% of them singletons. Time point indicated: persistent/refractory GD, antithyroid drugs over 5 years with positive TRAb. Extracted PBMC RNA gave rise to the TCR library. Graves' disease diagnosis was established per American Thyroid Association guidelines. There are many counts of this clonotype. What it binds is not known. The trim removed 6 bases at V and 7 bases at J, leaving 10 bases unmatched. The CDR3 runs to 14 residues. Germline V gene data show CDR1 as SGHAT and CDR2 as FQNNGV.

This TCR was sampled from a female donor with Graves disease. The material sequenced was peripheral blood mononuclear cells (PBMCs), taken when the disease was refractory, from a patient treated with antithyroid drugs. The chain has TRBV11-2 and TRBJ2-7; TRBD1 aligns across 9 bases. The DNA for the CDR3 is TGTGCCAGCAGACCCATCGGACAGGGGATTGAGCAGTACTTC. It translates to CASRPIGQGIEQYF.